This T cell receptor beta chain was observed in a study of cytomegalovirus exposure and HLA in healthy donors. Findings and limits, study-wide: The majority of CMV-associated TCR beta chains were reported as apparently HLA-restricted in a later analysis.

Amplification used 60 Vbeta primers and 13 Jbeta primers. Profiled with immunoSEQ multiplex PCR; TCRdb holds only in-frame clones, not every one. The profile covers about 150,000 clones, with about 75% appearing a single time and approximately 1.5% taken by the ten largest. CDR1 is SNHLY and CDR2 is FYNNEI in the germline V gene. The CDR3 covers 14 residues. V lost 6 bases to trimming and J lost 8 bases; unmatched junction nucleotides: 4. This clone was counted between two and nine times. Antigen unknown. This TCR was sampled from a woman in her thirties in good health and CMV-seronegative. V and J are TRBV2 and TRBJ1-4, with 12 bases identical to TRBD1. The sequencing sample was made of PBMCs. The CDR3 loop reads CASRSGTGGEKLFF. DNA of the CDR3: TGTGCCAGCAGATCCGGGACAGGGGGCGAAAAACTGTTTTTT.